One sample yielded the 24 T cell receptor beta chains listed below, sequenced in a study of shared clonotypes between healthy human individuals. The table came from immunoSEQ multiplex PCR; TCRdb's copy has only in-frame clones and leaves some out. The sample yields roughly 2 million clones, about 94% seen once. The sample was naive CD4+ T cells sorted from blood. The subset: CD45RA+ positively selected. The receptors were gathered from a man aged 18 to 29 in good health.

The chain recombines TRBV7-3 with TRBJ2-3; 11 bases are shared with TRBD2. J was trimmed by 3 bases and V by 5 bases; bases with no gene match: 16. This CDR3 is 19 amino acids long. The germline gives CDR1 SGHTA, CDR2 FQGTGA. This CDR3 reads CASSPSPRLAGLGTDTQYF. In nucleotides, the CDR3 is TGTGCCAGCAGCCCAAGCCCCCGACTAGCGGGGTTAGGGACAGATACGCAGTATTTT.

The V gene is TRBV12-5, the J gene TRBJ1-6; 9 bases are a match to TRBD1. CDR1 is LGHNT and CDR2 is FRNRAP in the germline V gene. The CDR3 sequence is 14 residues long. J was trimmed by 7 bases and V by 5 bases; bases with no gene match: 3. Written as DNA, the CDR3 is TGTGCTAGTGGTCCGGGACAGGGAAATTCACCCCTCCACTTT. This translates into CASGPGQGNSPLHF.

A note on this clone: Additional DNA sequences in this sample encode the identical CDR3. The chain joins TRBV28 to TRBJ2-3; no clear D gene. CDR1 is MDHEN, CDR2 SYDVKM, per germline. This CDR3 has 12 amino acids. V was clipped by 4 bases and J by 4 bases, with 6 bases between them. As DNA, the CDR3 is TGTGCCAGCAGTTCTAGAGCAGATACGCAGTATTTT. Translated: CASSSRADTQYF.

The chain uses TRBV18 and TRBJ1-1, with TRBD1 identical over 7 bases. CDR3 length: 14 amino acids. Losses at the gene ends were 3 bases for V and 4 bases for J; bases not matched to a gene: 5. Per germline, CDR1 KGHSH and CDR2 LQKENI. CDR3 residues: CASSPETGFTEAFF. The DNA of the CDR3 is TGTGCCAGCTCACCCGAGACAGGGTTCACTGAAGCTTTCTTT. The full variable domain, its missing parts supplied by reference TRBV18 and TRBJ1-1, is NAGVMQNPRHLVRRRGQEARLRCSPMKGHSHVYWYRQLPEEGLKFMVYLQKENIIDESGMPKERFSAEFPKEGPSILRIQQVVRGDSAAYFCASSPETGFTEAFFGQGTRLTVV.

V and J are TRBV5-5 and TRBJ1-1; 7 bases line up with TRBD1. This CDR3 is 12 amino acids long. V was pared by 4 bases and J by 8 bases, with 5 bases of the junction left unmatched. Germline CDR1 reads SGHKS; CDR2 reads YYEKEE (reference sequence). CDR3: CASSPWDREAFF. The CDR3 DNA reads as TGTGCCAGCAGCCCGTGGGACAGAGAAGCTTTCTTT.

Concerning this clone: The sample carries other DNA sequences with the same CDR3. This chain uses TRBV6-5 with TRBJ1-6, with TRBD1 matching 8 bases. J gave up 10 bases and V 0 bases, and 5 bases lay outside the gene matches. This CDR3 comprises 15 residues. Per germline, CDR1 MNHEY and CDR2 SVGAGI. CDR3 residues: CASSYSDRGGSPLHF. DNA of the CDR3: TGTGCCAGCAGTTACTCCGACAGGGGTGGGTCACCCCTCCACTTT.

This chain joins TRBV29-1 and TRBJ2-7; possibly TRBD1 for D (6 bases). With 3 bases removed from V and 2 bases from J, the gap between germline ends came to 11 bases. The CDR3 extends over 13 amino acids. Per the germline V gene, CDR1 is SQVTM and CDR2 is ANQGSEA. The CDR3 region has the DNA TGCAGCGTTGAGCTGGGGGCTCCCTACGAGCAGTACTTC. This sequence encodes CSVELGAPYEQYF.

The chain couples TRBV2 to TRBJ2-7; 11 bases are shared with TRBD2. Losses at the gene ends were 8 bases for V and 0 bases for J; bases not matched to a gene: 0. The germline gives CDR1 SNHLY, CDR2 FYNNEI. The CDR3 has 13 residues. The CDR3, as DNA: TGTGCCAGCCTAGCGGGAGGCTCCTACGAGCAGTACTTC. Amino acid sequence: CASLAGGSYEQYF.

This chain joins TRBV7-2 and TRBJ1-3; D gene ambiguous. Germline CDR1 is SGHTA and CDR2 is FQGNSA. The CDR3 loop spans 15 amino acids. Trimming shortened V by 2 bases and J by 0 bases, and 8 bases separated the two germline ends. CDR3 DNA sequence: TGTGCCAGCAGCTTAAGACAAAACTCTGGAAACACCATATATTTT. It codes for CASSLRQNSGNTIYF.

The chain joins TRBV27 to TRBJ2-2; 12 nucleotides line up with TRBD2. Losses at the gene ends were 3 bases for V and 12 bases for J; bases not matched to a gene: 5. Germline V gene sequence: CDR1 MNHEY, CDR2 SMNVEV (reference sequence). This CDR3 contains 14 residues. The CDR3 spells CASSFQLAGGQLFF. CDR3 nucleotides: TGTGCCAGCAGTTTCCAGCTAGCGGGAGGGCAGCTGTTTTTT.

The chain carries TRBV5-4 and TRBJ2-7; the D call may be TRBD1 or TRBD2 (5 bases each). This CDR3 spans 14 amino acids. Germline CDR1 SGHNT, CDR2 YYREEE (reference sequence). V shed 0 bases and J shed 2 bases, with 9 bases lying between them. CDR3 loop: CASSLGQTTYEQYF. CDR3 sequence (DNA): TGTGCCAGCAGCTTGGGACAGACTACCTACGAGCAGTACTTC.

The chain joins TRBV6-4 to TRBJ1-1; tentative D call: TRBD1 (5 bases). CDR1 and CDR2 from the germline V gene are MRHNA and SNTAGT. CDR3 length: 13 residues. V gave up 9 bases and J gave up 1 base, with 12 bases separating them. DNA of the CDR3: TGTGCCAGGGCGAACAGGCGGAACACTGAAGCTTTCTTT. Encoded protein: CARANRRNTEAFF.

The chain links TRBV11-2 to TRBJ2-2, with D unresolved. The CDR3 loop spans 12 amino acids. From germline, CDR1 is SGHAT and CDR2 FQNNGV. V was shortened by 5 bases and J by 6 bases, with 7 bases between the two germline ends. CDR3 residues: CASSKQSGELFF. Written as DNA, the CDR3 is TGTGCCAGCAGCAAACAGTCCGGGGAGCTGTTTTTT.

The chain combines TRBV7-9 with TRBJ2-5, with D possibly matching TRBD1 (6 bases). This CDR3 has 17 residues. V lost 2 bases and J lost 5, with 21 bases in between. CDR1 and CDR2 (germline): SEHNR, FQNEAQ (reference sequence). The CDR3 DNA reads as TGTGCCAGCAGCTTAACATCCGGGACACCGGGCATTGAGACCCAGTACTTC. It encodes CASSLTSGTPGIETQYF.

This chain joins TRBV10-3 and TRBJ2-5, with D perhaps matching TRBD1 (5 bases). The V gene lost 4 bases and the J gene lost 2 bases, with 11 bases spanning the gap. The germline V gene encodes CDR1 ENHRY and CDR2 SYGVKD. CDR3 length: 14 amino acids. The CDR3 DNA is TGTGCCATCAGTGCGTACAGGTCGCAAGAGACCCAGTACTTC. Translating gives CAISAYRSQETQYF.

The genes are TRBV5-1 and TRBJ2-3, with D unresolved. Trimming removed 7 bases from V and 2 bases from J, with 14 bases in between. Per the germline V gene, CDR1 is SGHRS and CDR2 is YFSETQ. The CDR3 has 14 residues. CDR3 protein: CASARSLPTDTQYF. In DNA form, the CDR3 reads TGCGCCAGCGCAAGGAGCCTTCCCACAGATACGCAGTATTTT.

The rearrangement uses TRBV6-6 and TRBJ1-5, with D unresolved. Germline V gene sequence: CDR1 MNHNY, CDR2 SVGAGI (reference sequence). The length of the CDR3 is 11 residues. Trimming took 6 bases from V and 11 from J, leaving 11 bases between them. CDR3 bases: TGTGCCAGCAGCCCGGGCCAGACCCAGCATTTT. It specifies CASSPGQTQHF.

In regard to this clone: Other DNA sequences of this sample code for an identical CDR3. The chain has TRBV7-8 and TRBJ1-1; TRBD1 matches at 7 bases. The V segment lost 5 bases and the J segment 5 bases; nucleotides outside the gene matches: 5. Germline V gives CDR1 SGHVS, CDR2 FQNEAQ. The CDR3 contains 13 residues. This CDR3 reads CASSQGGGTEAFF. The CDR3 nucleotides read TGTGCCAGCAGCCAAGGGGGCGGAACTGAAGCTTTCTTT.

The chain joins TRBV2 to TRBJ1-2; 9 positions match TRBD1. This CDR3 comprises 14 residues. The V segment lost 6 bases and the J segment 8 bases; nucleotides outside the gene matches: 10. The germline CDR1 and CDR2 sequences are SNHLY and FYNNEI. The CDR3 nucleotides are TGTGCCAGCAGGAAGGGACAGGGAGTGTGGGGCTACACCTTC. Translating it yields CASRKGQGVWGYTF.

This clone was seen a handful of times. This rearrangement joins TRBV2 to TRBJ2-7, with D perhaps matching TRBD1 (5 bases). Deletions cut 8 bases from V and 3 bases from J, with 8 bases between. CDR1 is SNHLY, CDR2 FYNNEI, per germline. The CDR3 is 11 amino acids. CDR3 region: CASLTVYEQYF. In nucleotides, the CDR3 is TGTGCCAGCCTGACAGTCTACGAGCAGTACTTC.

The rearrangement uses TRBV15 and TRBJ2-3, with 10 bases fitting TRBD2. The CDR3 runs to 16 residues. The germline V gene has CDR1 LNHNV and CDR2 YYDKDF (reference sequence). Germline trimming cut 3 bases from V and 0 bases from J; bases unmatched to any gene: 3. The CDR3 sequence: CATSSGTSVSTDTQYF. CDR3 sequence (DNA): TGTGCCACCAGCAGCGGGACTAGCGTAAGCACAGATACGCAGTATTTT.

About this clone itself: This CDR3 is also generated by other DNA sequences in the sample. The rearrangement links TRBV29-1 to TRBJ2-3; no reliable D call. V was clipped by 4 bases and J by 0 bases, with 8 bases between them. The CDR3 has 13 residues. The germline V gene encodes CDR1 SQVTM and CDR2 ANQGSEA. The CDR3 DNA sequence: TGCAGCGTTGGAAGGCCAAGCACAGATACGCAGTATTTT. This sequence encodes CSVGRPSTDTQYF.

The CDR3 DNA reads TGTGCCAGCAGTTTAGTACACAATGAGCAGTTCTTC. Translation gives CASSLVHNEQFF. The chain uses TRBV28 and TRBJ2-1; unclear D gene. The ends were cut back, 2 bases at V and 5 bases at J, with 4 bases in the middle. CDR3 length: 12 residues. Germline V gene data show CDR1 as MDHEN and CDR2 as SYDVKM.

The chain links TRBV10-3 to TRBJ2-5; 7 bases match TRBD1. The CDR3 is 14 amino acids. CDR1 is ENHRY and CDR2 is SYGVKD in the germline V gene. J was trimmed by 2 bases and V by 6 bases; bases with no gene match: 6. DNA for the CDR3: TGTGCCATCAGCCCCGGGACAGCTCAAGAGACCCAGTACTTC. It specifies CAISPGTAQETQYF.